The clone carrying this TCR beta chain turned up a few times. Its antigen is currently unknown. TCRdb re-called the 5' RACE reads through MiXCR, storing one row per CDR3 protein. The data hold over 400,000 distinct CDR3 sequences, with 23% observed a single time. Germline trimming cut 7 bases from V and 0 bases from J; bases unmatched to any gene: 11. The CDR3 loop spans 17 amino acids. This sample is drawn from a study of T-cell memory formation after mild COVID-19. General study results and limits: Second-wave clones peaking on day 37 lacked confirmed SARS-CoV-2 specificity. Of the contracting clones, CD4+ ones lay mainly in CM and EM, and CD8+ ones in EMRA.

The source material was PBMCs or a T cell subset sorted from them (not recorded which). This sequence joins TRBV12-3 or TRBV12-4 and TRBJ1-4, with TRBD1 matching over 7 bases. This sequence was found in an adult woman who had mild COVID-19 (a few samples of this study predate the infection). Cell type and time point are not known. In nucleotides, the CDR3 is TGTGCCAGCACTCCCAGGGGGGACGGCCCAACTAATGAAAAACTGTTTTTT. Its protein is CASTPRGDGPTNEKLFF.